This T cell receptor (beta chain) was observed in a study of shared clonotypes between healthy human individuals. Findings and caveats of the study: Having only a few donors restricted how much genetic and exposure-history diversity was captured.

As regards this clone: Its antigen is not identified.

Measured with immunoSEQ multiplex PCR; TCRdb has only the in-frame clones, and not every one. Here the sample spans about 2,500,000 clones, roughly 92% being singletons. The CDR3 runs to 16 residues. V gave up 2 bases and J gave up 0 bases, with 11 bases separating them. Per the germline V gene, CDR1 is KGHSH and CDR2 is LQKENI. The sample comprised naive CD4+ T cells sorted from blood. Subset described: CD45RA+ positively selected. The source is a young man in good health. This chain joins TRBV18 and TRBJ1-3; D remains unclear. The CDR3 loop reads CASSPTGPLSGNTIYF. CDR3 DNA: TGTGCCAGCTCACCAACCGGGCCCCTCTCTGGAAACACCATATATTTT.